This TCR beta chain was found in a study of T cell responses to AZD1222 COVID-19 vaccine. About the study: Whether given at about 4 or about 12 weeks, second doses were pooled. Study results and caveats: Repertoires were obtained solely post-peak T cell response. Among those given AZD1222, only five or six were seropositive at baseline. After two AZD1222 doses, spike-specific TCR breadth and depth rose versus day 0.

With regard to this clone: No antigen is known for it.

This CDR3 has 17 residues. V lost 0 bases to trimming and J lost 1 base, with 15 bases between them. The germline gives CDR1 LGHNA, CDR2 YNFKEQ. The method was immunoSEQ multiplex PCR; TCRdb's version includes in-frame clones alone and lacks a portion of them. The sample carries 100,000 or so clones, about 88% recorded once. The genes are TRBV4-2 and TRBJ1-2; possibly TRBD1 for D (5 bases). This TCR was recovered from an adult in good health. Sequenced material: peripheral blood, taken on day 0 of AZD1222 vaccination. For the CDR3, the DNA is TGTGCCAGCAGCCAAGATGGGGGTCAGGACGATAACTATGGCTACACCTTC. Its protein product is CASSQDGGQDDNYGYTF.